The next 2 T cell receptor beta chains were all read from a single sample in a study of cytomegalovirus exposure and HLA in healthy donors (dated by TCRdb to the late 2010s). The library was produced with the immunoSEQ multiplex PCR assay. The table comes from immuneACCESS by way of TCRdb, which keeps in-frame sequences with V and J called. Part of the clones is missing from these tables; in studies checked, under half for an unresolved V gene and the rest for unknown reasons. In all, the sample holds some 68,000 clones, and about 94% of those were seen once. The ten largest clones take up 1.4% of the sample. The specimen was PBMCs. The receptors shown here come from a man younger than 35 in good health and CMV-seropositive.

This chain joins TRBV6-6 and TRBJ1-1, with D possibly TRBD1 on 6 matching bases. The CDR3 has 13 residues. The V gene's germline CDR1 is MNHNY and CDR2 SVGAGI (reference sequence). Trimming removed 8 bases at V and 1 base at J, with 11 bases between. CDR3 sequence reads: CASLKDRNTEAFF. The DNA for the CDR3 is TGTGCCAGCCTAAAGGACAGGAACACTGAAGCTTTCTTT.

The chain recombines TRBV27 with TRBJ2-7; D gene ambiguous. The CDR3 runs 15 residues. Trimming took off 3 bases at V and 1 base at J, with 13 bases between the two ends. Looked up from germline, CDR1 is MNHEY and CDR2 is SMNVEV (reference sequence). CDR3 DNA sequence: TGTGCCAGCAGTTTCGACCGGGTCGGGTCCTACGAGCAGTACTTC. Protein product: CASSFDRVGSYEQYF.